A single sample gave rise to the 10 T cell receptor beta chains below, sequenced in a study of cytomegalovirus exposure and HLA in healthy donors. Primers for the PCR totalled 60 Vbeta and 13 Jbeta. Sequencing used immunoSEQ multiplex PCR; TCRdb keeps in-frame clones, though not all of them. The sample carries fewer than 90,000 clones, approximately 67% recorded once. Sequencing input: PBMCs. Receptors were obtained from a man aged 35 to 55 in good health and CMV-seropositive.

The chain is built from TRBV20-1 and TRBJ2-1; possible D gene TRBD2, 6 bases. CDR1 and CDR2 from the germline V gene are DFQATT and SNEGSKA (reference sequence). CDR3 size: 11 residues. CDR3 bases: TGCAGGATGACGGGGGACTATGAGCAGTTCTTC. Translation gives CRMTGDYEQFF.

V and J are TRBV6-1 and TRBJ1-2, with TRBD1 identical over 9 bases. Germline CDR1 and CDR2: MNHNS and SASEGT. The CDR3 contains 12 residues. With 7 bases clipped from V and 13 bases from J, the junction kept 10 bases outside the gene matches. The CDR3 coding sequence is TGTGCCAGCACAAGATTAAAGACAGGGGGCACCTTC. It yields the protein CASTRLKTGGTF.

The V and J genes are TRBV30 and TRBJ2-1; no reliable D call. This CDR3 comprises 14 residues. Germline V gives CDR1 GTSNPN, CDR2 SVGIG (reference sequence). The ends were cut back, 1 base at V and 3 bases at J, with 10 bases in the middle. The CDR3: CAWSGSDIYNEQFF. In DNA, the CDR3 is TGTGCCTGGAGTGGCTCAGACATCTACAATGAGCAGTTCTTC.

This clone was picked up a small number of times. The J gene is TRBJ1-5, the V gene TRBV2; D may be TRBD1 (6 bases). The CDR3 length is 14 residues. V was trimmed by 4 bases and J by 9 bases, leaving 16 bases between them. The germline V gene has CDR1 SNHLY and CDR2 FYNNEI. The CDR3 DNA reads TGTGCCAGCAGTGGGGACCGACAGGCCGGGCCCCAGCATTTT. It translates to CASSGDRQAGPQHF.

The chain combines TRBV5-1 with TRBJ2-7; 8 bases are a match to TRBD1. The germline V gene encodes CDR1 SGHRS and CDR2 YFSETQ. This CDR3 region has 15 residues. V trimming: 0 bases; J trimming: 5 bases; junction bases outside the gene matches: 7. DNA of the CDR3: TGCGCCAGCAGCTTGGCCGGGACAGGTTTGAACGAGCAGTACTTC. This sequence encodes CASSLAGTGLNEQYF.

The chain couples TRBV5-1 to TRBJ2-7; D is ambiguous. The CDR3 is 11 residues long. The V end lost 4 bases, the J end lost 10 bases, and 12 bases lay between the germline ends. The germline gives CDR1 SGHRS, CDR2 YFSETQ. The CDR3 region has the DNA TGCGCCAGCAGCGAGGCGTCTTCACAGTACTTC. This gives the protein CASSEASSQYF.

The chain carries TRBV5-1 and TRBJ2-3; the match to TRBD2 covers 7 bases. Per germline, CDR1 SGHRS and CDR2 YFSETQ. The CDR3 has 15 residues. Germline trimming cut 3 bases from V and 4 bases from J; bases unmatched to any gene: 8. The CDR3 bases are TGCGCCAGCAGCTCGGGGGGAGGGCCCCCAGATACGCAGTATTTT. This codes for CASSSGGGPPDTQYF.

The V call is TRBV27, the J call TRBJ2-5; TRBD1 agrees at 7 bases. The ends lost 2 bases at V and 3 bases at J; junction bases unmatched: 9. The CDR3 is 16 residues long. Per the germline V gene, CDR1 is MNHEY and CDR2 is SMNVEV (reference sequence). CDR3 sequence (DNA): TGTGCCAGCAGTTTAGTTGTCGGGACAGAAAAAGAGACCCAGTACTTC. This sequence encodes CASSLVVGTEKETQYF.

This sequence joins TRBV28 and TRBJ1-2, with D hard to call. The CDR3 sequence is 13 residues long. Germline-derived CDR1 and CDR2 are MDHEN and SYDVKM. Trimming shortened V by 10 bases and J by 0 bases, and 12 bases separated the two germline ends. The CDR3: CATLLGPNYGYTF. The CDR3 region has the DNA TGTGCCACCCTACTGGGCCCTAACTATGGCTACACCTTC.

The rearrangement joins TRBV30 to TRBJ2-3; 10 positions agree with TRBD1. V shed 1 base and J 0 bases; nucleotides not matched to a gene: 13. This CDR3 comprises 19 residues. Germline lookup yields CDR1 GTSNPN and CDR2 SVGIG (reference sequence). CDR3 DNA: TGTGCCTGGAGTGGATCGGGACAGGGGATTGTGAGAAGCACAGATACGCAGTATTTT. Translated, it gives CAWSGSGQGIVRSTDTQYF.